The TCR beta chain under discussion was sequenced for a study of blood T cell repertoires in COVID-19 (dated by TCRdb to 2020 to 2021). For context, the study as a whole: The collaborator samples originated in the United States, Italy and Spain and spanned the acute and convalescent phases of COVID-19. The prospective study material was composed of cDNA or gDNA derived from T cells, B-cell-depleted T cells, or PBMCs. Subjects who had been exposed to COVID-19, were actively infected with it, or had recovered from it provided the deeply sampled blood TCRbeta repertoires that made up the dataset. The repertoires were made available in a free public database intended to serve as a resource for research on the immune response to SARS-CoV-2. The samples were drawn from the first 160 participants of the ongoing ImmuneRACE study and from more than 1,000 subjects provided by 6 global collaborators. Nearly every sample came with metadata listing a de-identified subject ID, COVID-19 status, age in years and sex. Where HLA class I and class II types were available, the types were taken from metadata supplied by the sample provider, not from assay-based typing. Results and caveats for the whole study, not just this receptor: Clinical and demographic metadata were provided uncurated, with the amount varying by source and participant.

Comment on this clone: The target of this receptor is not known. Base qualities are missing; no much larger clone stands one base away.

CDR1 and CDR2 are drawn from the germline V gene: SGDLS, YYNGEE. Compared with germline, V lacks 3 bases and J lacks 3 bases; bases without a gene match: 2. The CDR3 sequence holds 14 residues, the cysteine and phenylalanine included. Here the CDR3 DNA is all that survives: 42 bases in frame from base 1. Enrolling through a virtual design, the prospective study's participants ranged in age from about 18 to 89 years and lived across 20 to 30 United States geographic areas. In the prospective study, cohorts were assigned on the basis of participant-reported clinical history obtained from a screening survey and a study questionnaire. Each participant in the prospective study had whole blood, serum and a nasopharyngeal or oropharyngeal swab collected by mobile phlebotomists. Prospective study participants could optionally give additional blood draws and questionnaires over a 2-month period. Blood samples from the prospective study were shipped frozen or at room temperature prior to DNA extraction.

TCRbeta CDR3 regions were amplified from genomic DNA by means of the immunoSEQ Assay, a bias-controlled multiplex PCR. In the authors' own workflow: The number of nucleated cells in each sample was estimated from the amplification of reference gene primers within the assay. Sequence reads were collapsed and filtered to measure the absolute abundance of every unique TCRbeta CDR3 rearrangement. For each sample, productive Simpson clonality was calculated as the square root of Simpson's diversity index across productive rearrangements. In TCRdb, the immuneACCESS table is reduced to in-frame sequences with V and J assigned. These tables do not hold every clone; where another copy was compared, an unresolved V gene accounts for under half, and the others remain unexplained. V and J calls and clone size come straight from that table; D and trimming were deduced from the DNA. This sample comprises some 250,000 clones, roughly 93% of them detected only once. The ten largest clones capture 2% to 2.5% of the sample.

The chain links TRBV9 with TRBJ2-2, and TRBD1 matches 7 of the central bases. The sample consisted of PBMCs or T cells enriched from blood (not recorded which). This receptor was taken from a middle-aged woman with acute COVID-19. The DNA is TGTGCCAGCAGCGCAGGGACAGACACCGGGGAGCTGTTTTTT. It is translated as CASSAGTDTGELFF. The entire variable domain, with the stretches around the CDR3 drawn from the reference TRBV9 and TRBJ2-2 proteins, is DSGVTQTPKHLITATGQRVTLRCSPRSGDLSVYWYQQSLDQGLQFLIQYYNGEERAKGNILERFSAQQFPDLHSELNLSSLELGDSALYFCASSAGTDTGELFFGEGSRLTVL.